In this sample, the clone carrying this T cell receptor (beta chain) turned up once. Its antigen remains unknown. Other DNA sequences in this sample translate to the same CDR3. The sequencing template was cDNA reverse transcribed from extracted RNA. Profiling relied on immunoSEQ multiplex PCR, and the TCRdb table lists in-frame clones only, not all of them. The sample gives over 200,000 clones, around 62% of which show up once; approximately 0.45% is in the top ten. V was trimmed by 7 bases and J by 1 base, leaving 8 bases between them. The CDR3 runs to 13 residues. The V gene's germline CDR1 is SNHLY and CDR2 FYNNEI. These data come from a study of CD8+ T cells in alopecia areata. Study details: People stayed on tofacitinib for 6 to 18 months, then stopped the drug for 6 months. Study-level results: Higher clonality was seen in lesional scalp than in normal scalp, especially in alopecia totalis/universalis. Scalp sample sequencing also detects resident alphabeta T cells of normal skin.

Individuals with alopecia areata gave both lesional scalp punch biopsies and peripheral blood for collection. The TCR was taken from a human donor with alopecia areata. The V and J genes are TRBV2 and TRBJ2-1; D ambiguous. This specimen was CD4+ T cells sorted from blood, taken at week 0. CDR3 bases: TGTGCCAGCAAGGACCGATCCTACAATGAGCAGTTCTTC. It encodes CASKDRSYNEQFF.